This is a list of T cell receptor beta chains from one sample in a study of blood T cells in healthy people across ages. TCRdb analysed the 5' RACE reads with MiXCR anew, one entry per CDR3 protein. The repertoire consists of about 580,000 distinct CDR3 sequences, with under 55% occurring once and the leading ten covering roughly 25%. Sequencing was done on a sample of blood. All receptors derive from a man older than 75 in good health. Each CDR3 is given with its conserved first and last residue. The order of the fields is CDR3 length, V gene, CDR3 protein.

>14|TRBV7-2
CASSSDRVKYEQYF
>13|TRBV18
CASSPGGLGTQYF
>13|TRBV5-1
CASSLGGFGEQYF
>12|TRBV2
CASSGPGTEPFF
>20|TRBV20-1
CSAQGAAGTSGGAPGDTQYF
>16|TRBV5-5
CASSLGQSSGANVLTF
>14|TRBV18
CASSPGVRNYGYTF
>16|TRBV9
CASSPSSPGNSYEQYF
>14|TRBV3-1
CASSQRGRGDEQYF
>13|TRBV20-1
CSAEGGNTDTQYF
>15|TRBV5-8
CASSSDRGGSYEQYF
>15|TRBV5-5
CASSLWESVADTQYF
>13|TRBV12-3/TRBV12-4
CASSFSDREKLFF
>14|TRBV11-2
CASSPGRGAGELFF
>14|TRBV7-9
CASSSGLISDTQYF
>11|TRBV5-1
CASSTKATQYF
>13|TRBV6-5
CASRLSSYNEQFF
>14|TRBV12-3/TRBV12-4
CASSLGVYEDGYTF
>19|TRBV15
CATSRDLGTDRAGTDTQYF
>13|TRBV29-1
CSGRREAYNEQFF
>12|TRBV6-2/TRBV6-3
CASSKGNYGQYF
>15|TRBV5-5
CASSFLGSGGSEQYF
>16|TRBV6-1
CASSGGSLATNEKLFF
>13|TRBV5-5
CASSLDPRETQYF
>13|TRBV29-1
CSERQGSTDTQYF
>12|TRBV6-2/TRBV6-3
CASRPQRYEQYF
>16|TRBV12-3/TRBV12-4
CASRRHEGVGANVLTF
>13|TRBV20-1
CSASTSYSYEQYF
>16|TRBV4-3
CASSRGGRAPNYGYTF
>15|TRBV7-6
CASSLSPASPRGQYF
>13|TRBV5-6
CASSLRGNYEQYF
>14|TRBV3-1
CTSAGFGHTDTQYF
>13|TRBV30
CAWTDRGGLMAFF
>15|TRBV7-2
CASSSWSGGANEQFF
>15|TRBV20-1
CSARVPGMGNQPQHF
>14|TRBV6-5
CASSTGLAGGGQYF
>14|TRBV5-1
CASSSGGGINEQYF
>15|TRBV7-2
CASSLSSGFGETQYF
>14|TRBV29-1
CSVLPGPARSEQYF
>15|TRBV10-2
CASSVPGTRTGEQYF
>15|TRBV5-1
CASSLAWQGYSPLHF
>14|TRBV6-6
CATKRDNSGNTIYF
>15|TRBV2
CASRISGGQNNEQFF
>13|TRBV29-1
CSTRTGDTGELFF
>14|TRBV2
CASRGGVTYNEQFF
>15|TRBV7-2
CASSPPPGGGAEQFF
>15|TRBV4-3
CASSQDVLLTYGYTF
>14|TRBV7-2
CASSLLQGQETQYF
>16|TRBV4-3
CASSAPGASSYNEQFF
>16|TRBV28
CASSLRTHTWKNEQFF
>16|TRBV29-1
CSVGLAGGISYNEQFF
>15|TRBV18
CASSPLAGPYNEQFF